A single sample is the source of the 27 T cell receptor beta chains below, sequenced in a study of blood T cell repertoires in COVID-19. Data came from immunoSEQ multiplex PCR; TCRdb stores just in-frame clones and leaves some out. The sample shows roughly 100,000 clones, approximately 88% of them seen only once. Material: peripheral blood. The receptors were gathered from a man in his 60s with acute or convalescent COVID-19.

This chain uses TRBV7-8 with TRBJ1-5; TRBD1 might be the D (6 bases). Per germline, CDR1 SGHVS and CDR2 FQNEAQ. The V and J ends lost 5 bases and 4 bases respectively, with 12 bases between them. This CDR3 is 14 amino acids long. This CDR3 reads CASSPRQENQPQHF. Written as DNA, the CDR3 is TGTGCCAGCAGCCCCAGACAGGAAAATCAGCCCCAGCATTTT. Full variable domain (missing parts from reference TRBV7-8 and TRBJ1-5): GAGVSQSPRYKVAKRGQDVALRCDPISGHVSLFWYQQALGQGPEFLTYFQNEAQLDKSGLPSDRFFAERPEGSVSTLKIQRTQQEDSAVYLCASSPRQENQPQHFGDGTRLSIL.

The rearrangement joins TRBV5-1 to TRBJ1-1, with D possibly matching TRBD1 (6 bases). With 7 bases removed from V and 2 bases from J, the gap between germline ends came to 12 bases. From germline, CDR1 is SGHRS and CDR2 YFSETQ. The CDR3 extends over 13 amino acids. The CDR3 region has the DNA TGCGCCAGCGCGACAGGCCATAACACTGAAGCTTTCTTT. Translated, it gives CASATGHNTEAFF.

The chain has TRBV7-4 and TRBJ2-2, with 11 bases fitting TRBD2. The CDR3 consists of 15 residues. Germline assignment: CDR1 SGHVT and CDR2 SQSDAQ. V lost 6 bases and J lost 8; bases outside the gene matches: 8. The CDR3 DNA reads as TGTGCCAGCAGGAATAGCGGGAGGGCCACTGGGGAGCTGTTTTTT. It codes for CASRNSGRATGELFF.

V gene TRBV2 combines with J gene TRBJ2-5; no clear D gene. CDR1 SNHLY and CDR2 FYNNEI come from the germline V gene. This CDR3 has 13 residues. The V end lost 5 bases, the J end lost 0 bases, and 7 bases lay between the germline ends. CDR3 coding DNA: TGTGCCAGCAGTAGGAGTAACCAAGAGACCCAGTACTTC. Protein product: CASSRSNQETQYF.

The chain uses TRBV15 and TRBJ1-4; a possible D gene is TRBD1 (5 bases). V dropped 5 bases and J dropped 12 bases, with 19 bases sitting between them. In germline, CDR1 is LNHNV, CDR2 YYDKDF (reference sequence). The CDR3 sequence is 14 residues long. The CDR3 here is CATSGRQTERELFF. DNA of the CDR3: TGTGCCACCAGCGGCCGACAGACCGAAAGGGAACTGTTTTTT.

The V gene is TRBV4-1, the J gene TRBJ1-3; D unresolved. Germline lookup yields CDR1 MGHRA and CDR2 YSYEKL. There are 15 residues in the CDR3. Trimming removed 1 base at V and 0 bases at J, with 7 bases between. In nucleotides, the CDR3 is TGCGCCAGCAGCCAAGTTGCGGACTCTGGAAACACCATATATTTT. This translates into CASSQVADSGNTIYF.

This sequence joins TRBV6-5 and TRBJ1-1, with no clear D. Germline CDR1 is MNHEY and CDR2 is SVGAGI. This CDR3 comprises 11 residues. Trimming pared 4 bases from V and 9 bases from J, leaving 9 bases between. For the CDR3, the DNA is TGTGCCAGCAGTTTAGAGACAAAAGCTTTCTTT. Translated: CASSLETKAFF.

CDR3 loop: CASSPGGANYGYTF. The DNA of the CDR3 is TGTGCCAGCAGTCCCGGGGGGGCCAACTATGGCTACACCTTC. The chain employs TRBV28 and TRBJ1-2; perhaps TRBD1 as D (6 bases). Trimming stripped 5 bases from V and 2 bases from J, with 12 bases between. The CDR3 extends over 14 amino acids. Germline V lookup: CDR1 MDHEN, CDR2 SYDVKM.

The chain recombines TRBV18 with TRBJ2-7, with 11 bases identical to TRBD2. This CDR3 is 16 amino acids long. Per germline, CDR1 KGHSH and CDR2 LQKENI. The V gene end was trimmed by 4 bases and the J gene end by 0 bases; junction bases not matched to a gene: 5. The CDR3 DNA sequence: TGTGCCAGCTCACTATCACTAGCGGGAGACTCCTACGAGCAGTACTTC. As protein: CASSLSLAGDSYEQYF. The variable domain in full, completed from reference TRBV18 and TRBJ2-7, reads NAGVMQNPRHLVRRRGQEARLRCSPMKGHSHVYWYRQLPEEGLKFMVYLQKENIIDESGMPKERFSAEFPKEGPSILRIQQVVRGDSAAYFCASSLSLAGDSYEQYFGPGTRLTVT.

The rearrangement joins TRBV9 to TRBJ2-1; D might be TRBD2 (5 bases). The CDR3 consists of 13 residues. The V end was cut by 3 bases, the J end by 7 bases, with 11 bases between. The germline V gene has CDR1 SGDLS and CDR2 YYNGEE. The CDR3 is CASSASEGNEQFF. In nucleotides, the CDR3 is TGTGCCAGCAGCGCGTCCGAGGGAAATGAGCAGTTCTTC.

The J gene is TRBJ2-3, the V gene TRBV5-1; no clear D. In germline, CDR1 is SGHRS, CDR2 YFSETQ. V shed 5 bases and J shed 2 bases, with 9 bases lying between them. The CDR3 spans 13 residues. The CDR3 region is CASSRSDTDTQYF. DNA of the CDR3: TGCGCCAGCAGTAGGAGCGACACAGATACGCAGTATTTT. The full variable domain, completed using reference TRBV5-1 and TRBJ2-3, is KAGVTQTPRYLIKTRGQQVTLSCSPISGHRSVSWYQQTPGQGLQFLFEYFSETQRNKGNFPGRFSGRQFSNSRSEMNVSTLELGDSALYLCASSRSDTDTQYFGPGTRLTVL.

The table lists this clone with a few counts. The V and J genes are TRBV19 and TRBJ1-4, with D unclear. The CDR3 covers 13 residues. The V and J ends lost 4 bases and 3 bases respectively, with 6 bases between them. CDR1 is LNHDA, CDR2 SQIVND, per germline (reference sequence). CDR3 sequence reads: CASSRAANEKLFF. Here the CDR3 DNA reads TGTGCCAGTAGTAGGGCAGCTAATGAAAAACTGTTTTTT. Full variable domain (rest looked up from reference TRBV19 and TRBJ1-4): DGGITQSPKYLFRKEGQNVTLSCEQNLNHDAMYWYRQDPGQGLRLIYYSQIVNDFQKGDIAEGYSVSREKKESFPLTVTSAQKNPTAFYLCASSRAANEKLFFGSGTQLSVL.

The chain is built from TRBV25-1 and TRBJ2-5, with D perhaps TRBD1 (5 bases). CDR3 length: 14 residues. Trimming cost V 4 bases and J 5 bases, with 14 bases left between them. Germline loops: CDR1 MGHDK, CDR2 SYGVNS. The CDR3 bases are TGTGCCAGCAGTGCATACCTCTCAGGGGAGACCCAGTACTTC. Translating it yields CASSAYLSGETQYF.

The rearrangement joins TRBV19 to TRBJ1-5; D might be TRBD1 (6 bases). The CDR3 totals 15 residues. The germline V gene has CDR1 LNHDA and CDR2 SQIVND (reference sequence). Trimming pared 5 bases from V and 4 bases from J, leaving 15 bases between. This CDR3 is CASSDLRDINQPQHF. CDR3 DNA: TGTGCCAGTAGTGACCTCCGGGACATTAATCAGCCCCAGCATTTT.

The chain employs TRBV3-1 (or the pseudogene TRBV3-2) and TRBJ1-3; a possible D gene is TRBD1 (6 bases). V was trimmed by 1 base and J by 0 bases, leaving 10 bases between them. This CDR3 has 16 amino acids. Germline V gene lookup returns CDR1 LGHDT and CDR2 YNNKEL (reference sequence). The CDR3 DNA sequence: TGTGCCAGCAGCCAAGGACAGGCCGACTCTGGAAACACCATATATTTT. As protein: CASSQGQADSGNTIYF.

The rearrangement links TRBV27 to TRBJ2-1; 8 bases are a match to TRBD1. Germline V gene lookup returns CDR1 MNHEY and CDR2 SMNVEV (reference sequence). The junction had 15 bases not matched to a gene; V was cut back by 3 bases and J by 5 bases. The CDR3 is 18 amino acids. CDR3 region: CASSFTPVGQGKNNEQFF. The CDR3 DNA sequence: TGTGCCAGCAGTTTTACGCCAGTAGGACAGGGCAAAAACAATGAGCAGTTCTTC.

The rearrangement uses TRBV3-1 (or the pseudogene TRBV3-2) and TRBJ2-7; D might be TRBD1 (6 bases). The CDR3 loop spans 12 amino acids. Trimming pared 1 base from V and 7 bases from J, leaving 8 bases between. Germline V gene sequence: CDR1 LGHDT, CDR2 YNNKEL (reference sequence). The DNA for the CDR3 is TGTGCCAGCAGCCAAGCGCAGGGGGAGCAGTACTTC. Its translation is CASSQAQGEQYF.

The chain recombines TRBV18 with TRBJ2-1; 14 nucleotides align to TRBD2. Germline-derived CDR1 and CDR2 are KGHSH and LQKENI. V dropped 0 bases and J dropped 8; count of bases not matched to a gene: 3. This CDR3 has 16 amino acids. CDR3 protein: CASSPPGLAGVDEQFF. In nucleotides, the CDR3 is TGTGCCAGCTCACCACCGGGACTAGCGGGAGTAGATGAGCAGTTCTTC.

This chain joins TRBV7-8 and TRBJ1-5; TRBD1 is a possible D gene (5 bases). The CDR3 length is 14 residues. The germline CDR1 and CDR2 sequences are SGHVS and FQNEAQ. V lost 1 base and J lost 2, with 6 bases in between. This chain's CDR3 is CASSLGGGNQPQHF. The CDR3 region has the DNA TGTGCCAGCAGCTTAGGGGGGGGCAATCAGCCCCAGCATTTT.

The chain employs TRBV7-2 and TRBJ1-1; TRBD1 aligns across 10 bases. Germline CDR1 reads SGHTA; CDR2 reads FQGNSA. The V segment lost 4 bases and the J segment 5 bases; nucleotides outside the gene matches: 7. This CDR3 region has 15 residues. The CDR3 DNA follows: TGTGCCAGCAGCTGGGGTCCGGGACAGGGGACTGAAGCTTTCTTT. Amino acid sequence: CASSWGPGQGTEAFF.

The J gene is TRBJ1-5, the V gene TRBV7-2, with no clear D. The CDR3 contains 14 residues. Trimming removed 6 bases from V and 6 bases from J, with 15 bases in between. Germline CDR1 reads SGHTA; CDR2 reads FQGNSA. The CDR3, as DNA: TGTGCCAGCAGTTGGGTTTCGACTGGTCAGCCCCAGCATTTT. Its protein is CASSWVSTGQPQHF.

The chain employs TRBV6-5 and TRBJ2-3; the match to TRBD2 covers 9 bases. The junction had 9 bases not matched to a gene; V was cut back by 6 bases and J by 5 bases. The CDR3 contains 15 residues. Germline CDR1 MNHEY, CDR2 SVGAGI. This chain's CDR3 is CASRRTSDRGDTQYF. The CDR3 DNA is TGTGCCAGCAGAAGGACTAGCGATCGCGGAGATACGCAGTATTTT.

The chain links TRBV24-1 to TRBJ2-4, with TRBD2 as a possible D gene (5 bases). V was trimmed by 8 bases and J by 7 bases, leaving 11 bases between them. Germline CDR1 KGHDR, CDR2 SFDVKD. The CDR3 loop spans 12 amino acids. This CDR3 reads CATMGPGNIQYF. The CDR3 nucleotides read TGTGCCACCATGGGTCCGGGGAACATTCAGTACTTC.

The rearrangement links TRBV3-1 (or the pseudogene TRBV3-2) to TRBJ2-7, with a tentative D call TRBD1 (6 bases). CDR1 and CDR2 from the germline V gene are LGHDT and YNNKEL (reference sequence). CDR3 size: 14 residues. The V gene lost 1 base and the J gene lost 1 base, with 8 bases spanning the gap. CDR3 nucleotides: TGTGCCAGCAGCCAAGCCGGGACATCCTACGAGCAGTACGTC. It translates to CASSQAGTSYEQYV.

This clone is a singleton in its sample. The CDR3 coding sequence is TGCGCCAGCAGCTCCGGGACTAGCGGGGTCCAAGAGACCCAGTACTTC. Protein product: CASSSGTSGVQETQYF. The rearrangement links TRBV5-1 to TRBJ2-5; 13 positions match TRBD2. Germline CDR1 SGHRS, CDR2 YFSETQ. This CDR3 has 16 residues. V lost 3 bases and J lost 1; bases outside the gene matches: 3.

The chain uses TRBV5-1 and TRBJ1-3; 9 nucleotides match TRBD1. V dropped 4 bases and J dropped 10; count of bases not matched to a gene: 6. The germline V gene has CDR1 SGHRS and CDR2 YFSETQ. CDR3 length: 13 residues. This CDR3 is CASSVDRGATIYF. For the CDR3, the DNA is TGCGCCAGCAGCGTGGACAGGGGTGCGACCATATATTTT.

This clone was observed once. The CDR3 spells CSVDAGEGEAFF. For the CDR3, the DNA is TGCAGCGTTGATGCAGGGGAGGGTGAAGCTTTCTTT. The V call is TRBV29-1, the J call TRBJ1-1, with TRBD1 as a possible D gene (6 bases). V was shortened by 3 bases and J by 7 bases, with 12 bases between the two germline ends. Germline CDR1 is SQVTM and CDR2 is ANQGSEA. The CDR3 is 12 amino acids.